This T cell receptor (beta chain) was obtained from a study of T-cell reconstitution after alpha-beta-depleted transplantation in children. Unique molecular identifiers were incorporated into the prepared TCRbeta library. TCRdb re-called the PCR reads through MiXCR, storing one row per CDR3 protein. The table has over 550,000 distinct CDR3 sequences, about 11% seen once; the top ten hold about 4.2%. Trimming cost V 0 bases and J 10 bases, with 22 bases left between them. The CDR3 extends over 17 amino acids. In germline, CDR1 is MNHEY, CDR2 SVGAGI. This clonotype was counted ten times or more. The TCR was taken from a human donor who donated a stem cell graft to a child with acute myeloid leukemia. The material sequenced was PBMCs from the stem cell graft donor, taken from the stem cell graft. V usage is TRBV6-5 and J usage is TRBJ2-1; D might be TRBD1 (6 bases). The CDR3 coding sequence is TGTGCCAGCAGTTACTCGGACGCAGGGGCGCAGCCGACCGAGCAGTTCTTC. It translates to CASSYSDAGAQPTEQFF.